This TCR beta chain was recorded in a study of blood T cell repertoires in COVID-19. Turning to the study itself: From the United States, Italy and Spain came samples of acute and convalescent COVID-19. PBMCs, B-cell-depleted T cells, or T cells were the source of the cDNA or gDNA that made up the material.

Germline V gene lookup returns CDR1 SGHRS and CDR2 YFSETQ. Trimming cost V 4 bases and J 0 bases, with 13 bases left between them. CDR3 length: 15 residues. Under the authors' procedure: Amplified reference gene primers provided the basis for estimating nucleated cell counts. TCRdb's table, derived via immunoSEQ multiplex PCR, lists solely in-frame clones and lacks some. Clonal size and the V and J genes are those of that table, whereas D and trimming came from the DNA. The repertoire holds roughly 160,000 clones, with around 87% as singletons. The receptor comes from a man between 18 and 29 years old with acute or convalescent COVID-19. The source material was peripheral blood. This chain joins TRBV5-1 and TRBJ1-2; D is possibly TRBD1 (5 bases). CDR3 DNA: TGCGCCAGCAGCAGGGCGACAGAAACTAACTATGGCTACACCTTC. Translation gives CASSRATETNYGYTF.